This entry lists 5 T cell receptor beta chains sequenced from one sample in a study of T cells expressing NK-cell markers. Reprocessing the 5' RACE reads, TCRdb reports a single entry for every CDR3 protein and omits DNA. There are a few hundred thousand distinct CDR3 sequences in the sample, with around 0.4% held by the top ten. The sequenced material came from blood T cells: a sorted CD56 or NKG2C T cell subset, CD4+ or CD8+ T cells, or bulk PBMC T cells (not recorded which). The receptor source for this set is a man between 18 and 35 years old in good health.

This chain uses TRBV29-1 with TRBJ1-2; lacking DNA, the TRBD1 call made by TCRdb goes unchecked. Germline V gene lookup returns CDR1 SQVTM and CDR2 ANQGSEA. CDR3 length: 14 residues. CDR3 loop: CSVPDRGETGGYTF.

The chain uses TRBV4-1 and TRBJ1-6. Germline V gives CDR1 MGHRA, CDR2 YSYEKL. This CDR3 comprises 15 residues. The CDR3 is CASSQGASYNSPLHF.

This chain connects TRBV21-1 to TRBJ2-4; TCRdb proposes TRBD1, but this gene call is untestable without DNA. TRBV21-1 is given as a pseudogene. The CDR3 runs 17 residues. CDR3 residues: CASTPGRQGCAKNIQYF.

This chain connects TRBV24-1 to TRBJ2-1; TCRdb's D call of TRBD2 is untestable without DNA. This CDR3 is 15 amino acids long. Germline loops: CDR1 KGHDR, CDR2 SFDVKD. CDR3: CATSDSPLTSGRLVF.

The chain combines TRBV11-3 with TRBJ2-3; TCRdb calls TRBD2, which cannot be checked without DNA. The CDR3 is 11 residues long. Germline V lookup: CDR1 SGHNT, CDR2 YENEEA. CDR3 protein: CASLASDTQYF.